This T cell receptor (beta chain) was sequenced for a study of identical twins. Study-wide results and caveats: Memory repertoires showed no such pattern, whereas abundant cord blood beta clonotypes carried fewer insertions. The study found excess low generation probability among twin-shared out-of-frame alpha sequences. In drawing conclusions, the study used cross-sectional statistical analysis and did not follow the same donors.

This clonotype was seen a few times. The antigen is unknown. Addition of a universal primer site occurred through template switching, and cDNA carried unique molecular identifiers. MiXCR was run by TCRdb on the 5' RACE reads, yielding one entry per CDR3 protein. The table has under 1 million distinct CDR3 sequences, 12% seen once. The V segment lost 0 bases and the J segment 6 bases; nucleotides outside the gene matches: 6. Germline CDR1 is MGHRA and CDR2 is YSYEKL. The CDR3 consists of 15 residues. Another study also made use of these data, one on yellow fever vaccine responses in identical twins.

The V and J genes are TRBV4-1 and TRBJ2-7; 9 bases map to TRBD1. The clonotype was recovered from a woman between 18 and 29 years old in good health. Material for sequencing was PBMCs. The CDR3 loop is CASSQDPGQGTEQYF. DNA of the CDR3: TGCGCCAGCAGCCAAGACCCGGGACAGGGCACCGAGCAGTACTTC.